These T cell receptor beta chains were read from a single sample in a study of cytomegalovirus exposure and HLA in healthy donors. The assay was immunoSEQ multiplex PCR, and TCRdb's table has in-frame clones only and misses some. The data contain some 77,000 clones, around 80% of them singletons. The sample taken for sequencing was PBMCs. The receptors come from a man aged 25 to 45 in good health and CMV-seronegative. CDR3s include the opening cysteine and the closing phenylalanine or tryptophan. The D gene is left open where the match is weak. The listing skips clone size in some rows; elsewhere it reads once, few, many or a size class.

D gene: TRBD1
clone size: once
V gene: TRBV5-4
J gene: TRBJ2-2
CDR3 DNA: TGTGCCAGCAGCTTACCCGGGACAGGGGGCGGCACCGGGGAGCTGTTTTTT
CDR3 protein: CASSLPGTGGGTGELFF

D gene: NA
clone size: NA
V gene: TRBV6-6
J gene: TRBJ1-2
CDR3 DNA: TGTGCCAGCAGCCCCCCCGGGAGCTATGGCTACACCTTC
CDR3 protein: CASSPPGSYGYTF

D gene: TRBD1
clone size: NA
V gene: TRBV7-8
J gene: TRBJ1-1
CDR3 DNA: TGTGCCAGCAGCCACGGGTGGGACAGGGAAGCTTTCTTT
CDR3 protein: CASSHGWDREAFF

D gene: TRBD1
clone size: few
V gene: TRBV7-2
J gene: TRBJ2-7
CDR3 DNA: TGTGCCAGCAGCTTGACAGGGGGCTCCTACGAGCAGTACTTC
CDR3 protein: CASSLTGGSYEQYF

D gene: NA
clone size: NA
V gene: TRBV30
J gene: TRBJ1-3
CDR3 DNA: TGTGCCTGGAGTAGGGGGTTTGGAAACACCATATATTTT
CDR3 protein: CAWSRGFGNTIYF

D gene: NA
clone size: NA
V gene: TRBV27
J gene: TRBJ2-7
CDR3 DNA: TGTGCCAGCAGTTTAGTGGAGGGGCCCCACGAGCAGTACTTC
CDR3 protein: CASSLVEGPHEQYF

D gene: NA
clone size: NA
V gene: TRBV13
J gene: TRBJ1-2
CDR3 DNA: TGTGCCAGCAGCCAGGGAAGCGGGAACTATGGCTACACCTTC
CDR3 protein: CASSQGSGNYGYTF

D gene: NA
clone size: few
V gene: TRBV7-9
J gene: TRBJ2-5
CDR3 DNA: TGTGCCAGCTCACAGGGGGGGCAAGAGACCCAGTACTTC
CDR3 protein: CASSQGGQETQYF

D gene: NA
clone size: once
V gene: TRBV6-5
J gene: TRBJ2-2
CDR3 DNA: TGTGCCAGCAACGAGGGACTCCCCGCCACCGGGGAGCTGTTTTTT
CDR3 protein: CASNEGLPATGELFF

D gene: TRBD1
clone size: few
V gene: TRBV19
J gene: TRBJ1-5
CDR3 DNA: TGTGCCAGTACCCACAGGGGGGGATCCAATCAGCCCCAGCATTTT
CDR3 protein: CASTHRGGSNQPQHF

D gene: NA
clone size: NA
V gene: TRBV7-6
J gene: TRBJ2-7
CDR3 DNA: TGTGCCAGCAGCTTAGCGGGAGACATCTACGAGCAGTACTTC
CDR3 protein: CASSLAGDIYEQYF

D gene: NA
clone size: NA
V gene: TRBV27
J gene: TRBJ1-1
CDR3 DNA: TGTGCCAGCAGTTTCCGACAGCTCACTGAAGCTTTCTTT
CDR3 protein: CASSFRQLTEAFF

D gene: NA
clone size: NA
V gene: TRBV7-6
J gene: TRBJ1-1
CDR3 DNA: TGTGCCAGCAGCTTAACTAATACGAACACTGAAGCTTTCTTT
CDR3 protein: CASSLTNTNTEAFF

D gene: NA
clone size: NA
V gene: TRBV4-3
J gene: TRBJ1-4
CDR3 DNA: TGCGCCAGCAGCCATACAACCCCCGGGGCTAATGAAAAACTGTTTTTT
CDR3 protein: CASSHTTPGANEKLFF

D gene: NA
clone size: few
V gene: TRBV5-1
J gene: TRBJ2-7
CDR3 DNA: TGCGCCAGCAGCGCAGGGAGGAGCTCCTACGAGCAGTACTTC
CDR3 protein: CASSAGRSSYEQYF

D gene: TRBD1
clone size: NA
V gene: TRBV29-1
J gene: TRBJ1-2
CDR3 DNA: TGCAGCGGAAGGACAGGGGAATTAGGTGGCTACACCTTC
CDR3 protein: CSGRTGELGGYTF

D gene: TRBD2
clone size: NA
V gene: TRBV2
J gene: TRBJ2-2
CDR3 DNA: TGTGCCAGCAGTGGTAGCGGGTCGAACACCGGGGAGCTGTTTTTT
CDR3 protein: CASSGSGSNTGELFF

D gene: NA
clone size: NA
V gene: TRBV19
J gene: TRBJ1-1
CDR3 DNA: TGTGCCAGTAGTATTATACAGGGAAAGTACACTGAAGCTTTCTTT
CDR3 protein: CASSIIQGKYTEAFF

D gene: NA
clone size: NA
V gene: TRBV6-5
J gene: TRBJ1-2
CDR3 DNA: TGTGCCAGCAGTTACTCGATCCTCGGGGGCTACACCTTC
CDR3 protein: CASSYSILGGYTF

D gene: NA
clone size: NA
V gene: TRBV15
J gene: TRBJ2-7
CDR3 DNA: TGTGCCACCAGCAGAGCCCCCTTTGAGGAGCAGTACTTC
CDR3 protein: CATSRAPFEEQYF

D gene: TRBD1
clone size: NA
V gene: TRBV20-1
J gene: TRBJ1-2
CDR3 DNA: TGCAGTGCTACAGGGGGCTATGGCTACACCTTC
CDR3 protein: CSATGGYGYTF

D gene: TRBD2
clone size: NA
V gene: TRBV7-9
J gene: TRBJ2-1
CDR3 DNA: TGTGCCAGCAGCCTCAGCGGGGGCCTCTCCTACAATGAGCAGTTCTTC
CDR3 protein: CASSLSGGLSYNEQFF

D gene: TRBD1
clone size: NA
V gene: TRBV6-6
J gene: TRBJ1-3
CDR3 DNA: TGTGCCAGTAGGACAGGCCTCTACTCTGGAAACACCATATATTTT
CDR3 protein: CASRTGLYSGNTIYF

D gene: NA
clone size: NA
V gene: TRBV25-1
J gene: TRBJ2-3
CDR3 DNA: TGTGCCAGCAGTGACCCCGAGGAGGCAGATACGCAGTATTTT
CDR3 protein: CASSDPEEADTQYF